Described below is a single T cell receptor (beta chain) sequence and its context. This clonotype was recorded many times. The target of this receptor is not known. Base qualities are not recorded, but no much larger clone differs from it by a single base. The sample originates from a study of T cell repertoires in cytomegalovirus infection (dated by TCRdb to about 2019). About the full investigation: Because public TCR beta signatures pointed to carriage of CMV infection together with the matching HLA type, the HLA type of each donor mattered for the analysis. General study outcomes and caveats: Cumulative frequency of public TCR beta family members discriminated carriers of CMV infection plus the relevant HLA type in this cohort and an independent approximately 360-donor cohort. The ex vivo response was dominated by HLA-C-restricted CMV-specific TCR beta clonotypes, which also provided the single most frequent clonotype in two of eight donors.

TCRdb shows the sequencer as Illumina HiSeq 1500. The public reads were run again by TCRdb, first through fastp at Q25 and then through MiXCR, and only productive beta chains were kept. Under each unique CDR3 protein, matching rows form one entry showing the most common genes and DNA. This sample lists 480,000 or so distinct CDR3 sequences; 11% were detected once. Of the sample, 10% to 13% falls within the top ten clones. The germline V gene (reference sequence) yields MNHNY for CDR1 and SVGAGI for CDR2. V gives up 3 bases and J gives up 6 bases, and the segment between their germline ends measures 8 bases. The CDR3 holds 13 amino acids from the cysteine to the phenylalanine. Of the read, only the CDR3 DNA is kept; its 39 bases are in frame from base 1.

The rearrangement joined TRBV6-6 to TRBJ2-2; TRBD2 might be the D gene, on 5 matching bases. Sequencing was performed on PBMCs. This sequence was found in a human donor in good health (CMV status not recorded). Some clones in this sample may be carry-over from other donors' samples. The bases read TGTGCCAGCAGTTATCCGGACTCCGGGGAGCTGTTTTTT. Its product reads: CASSYPDSGELFF.